The rows below give T cell receptor beta chains drawn from one sample of a study of CD4 T cells in relation to SARS-CoV-2 and coronaviruses. The repertoire was sequenced with immunoSEQ multiplex PCR; TCRdb's copy has only in-frame clones and lacks some. The sample has more than 50,000 clones; roughly 90% are singletons. The source material was memory CD4+ T cells from PBMCs. The receptors were gathered from a human donor in good health. The CDR3 runs from the conserved cysteine through the conserved F or W. D genes are given only for firm matches. The size of a clone is reported for some rows only, either as once, few or many, or as a class for expanded clones.

abundance	d_gene	j_gene	v_gene	CDR3aa	CDR3nt
-	-	TRBJ1-4	TRBV7-9	CASSSLRGGTATNEKLFF	TGTGCCAGCAGCTCCCTTCGGGGGGGAACTGCAACTAATGAAAAACTGTTTTTT
-	-	TRBJ2-2	TRBV18	CASSLSSAKVVGELFF	TGTGCCAGCTCGCTGTCTAGCGCGAAGGTTGTCGGGGAGCTGTTTTTT
-	-	TRBJ2-7	TRBV6-1	CASSETRTEQYF	TGTGCCAGCAGTGAGACCCGCACGGAGCAGTACTTC
once	TRBD2	TRBJ2-3	TRBV19	CASSMRERGTDTQYF	TGTGCCAGTAGCATGCGGGAGCGCGGCACAGATACGCAGTATTTT
-	-	TRBJ1-2	TRBV30	CAWSTSRSNYGYTF	TGTGCCTGGAGTACCAGCCGTTCGAACTATGGCTACACCTTC
-	TRBD2	TRBJ2-1	TRBV28	CASSLYPKSSGRAGEQFF	TGTGCCAGCAGTTTATACCCCAAATCGAGCGGGAGGGCCGGGGAGCAGTTCTTC
-	TRBD2	TRBJ2-2	TRBV6-2/TRBV6-3	CASSYPSGRTNTGELFF	TGTGCCAGCAGTTACCCTAGCGGGAGAACTAACACCGGGGAGCTGTTTTTT
-	-	TRBJ2-2	TRBV24-1	CATSDFPRRNTGELFF	TGTGCCACCAGTGATTTCCCCCGCAGGAACACCGGGGAGCTGTTTTTT
once	-	TRBJ1-2	TRBV5-1	CASNRALGNYGYTF	TGCGCCAGCAATCGGGCGTTGGGGAACTATGGCTACACCTTC
-	TRBD1	TRBJ2-4	TRBV5-1	CASSLPSDRSENIQYF	TGCGCCAGCAGCTTGCCTTCGGACAGGTCGGAAAACATTCAGTACTTC
-	-	TRBJ2-4	TRBV15	CATSRDESISGKNIQYF	TGTGCCACCAGCAGAGATGAGTCCATTAGTGGCAAAAACATTCAGTACTTC
-	-	TRBJ2-7	TRBV3-1/TRBV3-2	CASSHGSGNEQYF	TGTGCCAGCAGCCATGGTAGTGGCAACGAGCAGTACTTC
-	-	TRBJ2-1	TRBV19	CASSINLATGIRGEQFF	TGTGCCAGTAGTATTAATCTAGCCACGGGCATCCGGGGGGAGCAGTTCTTC
few	-	TRBJ2-2	TRBV5-1	CASSPMTRNTGELFF	TGCGCCAGCAGCCCAATGACACGGAACACCGGGGAGCTGTTTTTT
-	-	TRBJ2-5	TRBV5-8	CASSFQGGAETQYF	TGTGCCAGCAGCTTCCAGGGAGGCGCAGAGACCCAGTACTTC
-	-	TRBJ2-4	TRBV19	CASSFARTKNIQYF	TGTGCCAGTAGTTTCGCAAGGACCAAAAACATTCAGTACTTC
-	-	TRBJ1-5	TRBV2	CASTSTGYGRQPQHF	TGTGCCAGCACGTCAACAGGGTATGGTCGTCAGCCCCAGCATTTT
-	-	TRBJ2-7	TRBV12-3/TRBV12-4	CASSLGTTYEQYF	TGTGCCAGCAGTTTAGGGACAACCTACGAGCAGTACTTC
-	-	TRBJ2-5	TRBV2	CASSGIRGRWETQYF	TGTGCCAGCAGTGGAATCAGGGGCCGTTGGGAGACCCAGTACTTC
-	-	TRBJ1-4	TRBV19	CASSISQGGTNEKLFF	TGTGCCAGTAGTATTTCCCAGGGAGGCACTAATGAAAAACTGTTTTTT
once	-	TRBJ1-6	TRBV3-1/TRBV3-2	CASSGSPPIIHHNSPLHF	TGTGCCAGCAGCGGCTCGCCTCCCATCATACATCATAATTCACCCCTCCACTTT
-	-	TRBJ2-1	TRBV3-1/TRBV3-2	CASSQGSRKLFF	TGTGCCAGCAGCCAAGGTTCGCGTAAGCTGTTCTTC
few	-	TRBJ2-3	TRBV27	CASSPRRVPAGDTQYF	TGTGCCAGCAGTCCCCGTCGAGTCCCGGCGGGAGATACGCAGTATTTT
-	-	TRBJ2-2	TRBV4-2	CASSQLGRQIRETGELFF	TGTGCCAGCAGCCAATTGGGAAGGCAGATCCGGGAGACCGGGGAGCTGTTTTTT
-	TRBD2	TRBJ2-7	TRBV7-6	CASSLAVRGGRPPIGPYEQYF	TGTGCCAGCAGCTTAGCCGTTCGGGGCGGGAGGCCACCAATCGGGCCCTACGAGCAGTACTTC
once	-	TRBJ1-4	TRBV7-9	CASGGGGPYEKLFF	TGTGCCAGCGGTGGCGGGGGACCCTATGAAAAACTGTTTTTT
-	TRBD2	TRBJ2-1	TRBV6-5	CASRPTSGSTNEQFF	TGTGCCAGCAGGCCCACTAGCGGGAGTACCAATGAGCAGTTCTTC
-	TRBD1	TRBJ2-7	TRBV10-1	CASSEGTGPGSLREQYF	TGCGCCAGCAGTGAGGGGACAGGGCCCGGGTCGCTACGGGAGCAGTACTTC
-	-	TRBJ2-1	TRBV6-6	CASSYSKPAGNEQFF	TGTGCCAGCAGTTACTCGAAGCCCGCAGGCAATGAGCAGTTCTTC
-	-	TRBJ1-5	TRBV6-1	CASSEAVGDQPQHF	TGTGCCAGCAGTGAGGCCGTAGGGGATCAGCCCCAGCATTTT
-	-	TRBJ2-2	TRBV30	CAWTGLGGAGELFF	TGTGCCTGGACCGGACTAGGGGGGGCCGGGGAGCTGTTTTTT
-	TRBD1	TRBJ2-1	TRBV7-9	CASSLRQGFNNEQFF	TGTGCCAGCAGCCTCAGACAGGGATTTAACAATGAGCAGTTCTTC
-	-	TRBJ1-6	TRBV6-5	CASSYSYGSSPLHF	TGTGCCAGCAGTTACTCTTATGGGTCTTCACCCCTCCACTTT
-	TRBD2	TRBJ2-5	TRBV11-2	CASSLGSSGSTIIQETQYF	TGTGCCAGCAGCTTAGGGTCTAGCGGGAGTACCATAATCCAAGAGACCCAGTACTTC
-	-	TRBJ2-1	TRBV12-3/TRBV12-4	CASRKDSRNEQFF	TGTGCCAGCAGAAAGGACAGCCGTAATGAGCAGTTCTTC
-	-	TRBJ2-2	TRBV7-3	CASSLDVPSGGELFF	TGTGCCAGCAGCTTAGATGTTCCCTCTGGCGGGGAGCTGTTTTTT
once	-	TRBJ2-2	TRBV27	CASSSGLTTSNTGELFF	TGTGCCAGCAGTTCGGGCCTCACGACGTCGAACACCGGGGAGCTGTTTTTT
once	-	TRBJ2-4	TRBV21-1	CASSNQSNIQYF	TGTGCCAGCAGCAATCAGTCGAACATTCAGTACTTC
once	-	TRBJ2-2	TRBV6-5	CASSTRNGELFF	TGTGCCAGCTCCACCCGTAACGGGGAGCTGTTTTTT
-	-	TRBJ2-2	TRBV21-1	CASSAPRPGLDTGELFF	TGTGCCAGCAGCGCCCCACGACCTGGCCTCGACACCGGGGAGCTGTTTTTT
once	-	TRBJ1-4	TRBV7-9	CASSLGLGGIATNEKLFF	TGTGCCAGCAGCTTAGGGTTGGGAGGGATTGCAACTAATGAAAAACTGTTTTTT
-	-	TRBJ2-7	TRBV3-1/TRBV3-2	CASSQEGGYYHYEQYF	TGTGCCAGCAGCCAAGAAGGTGGTTACTACCACTACGAGCAGTACTTC
-	-	TRBJ2-3	TRBV7-3	CASTQRATDTQYF	TGTGCCAGCACCCAGAGGGCCACAGATACGCAGTATTTT
-	-	TRBJ2-5	TRBV19	CASSLTASGVQETQYF	TGTGCCAGTAGTTTGACCGCAAGCGGAGTTCAAGAGACCCAGTACTTC